The 30 T cell receptor beta chains reported below all come from one sample, sequenced in a study of OX40 agonist ivuxolimab in advanced cancers. TCRdb's table, derived via immunoSEQ multiplex PCR, lists solely in-frame clones and lacks some. The sample carries fewer than 100,000 clones, 80% to 90% recorded once. Specimen: CD4+ or CD8+ T cells sorted from blood, collected in a trial of the OX40 agonist ivuxolimab. All receptors come from an adult with an advanced solid tumor such as melanoma, head and neck, liver or kidney cancer.

The chain couples TRBV6-1 to TRBJ2-2; possibly TRBD1 for D (5 bases). Trimming stripped 6 bases from V and 2 bases from J, with 10 bases between. Germline lookup yields CDR1 MNHNS and CDR2 SASEGT. The CDR3 is made up of 14 amino acids. CDR3 in DNA: TGTGCCAGCAGGGGGCAATCTAACACCGGGGAGCTGTTTTTT. Translating it yields CASRGQSNTGELFF.

This chain uses TRBV28 with TRBJ1-4; D may be TRBD1 (6 bases). In germline, CDR1 is MDHEN, CDR2 SYDVKM. The germline V and J ends were trimmed by 4 bases and 8 bases, with 17 bases remaining between them. This CDR3 has 15 residues. Here the CDR3 reads CASSSTGTSWEKLFF. For the CDR3, the DNA is TGTGCCAGCAGTTCAACCGGGACATCATGGGAAAAACTGTTTTTT. Drawing the rest from reference TRBV28 and TRBJ1-4, the complete variable domain is DVKVTQSSRYLVKRTGEKVFLECVQDMDHENMFWYRQDPGLGLRLIYFSYDVKMKEKGDIPEGYSVSREKKERFSLILESASTNQTSMYLCASSSTGTSWEKLFFGSGTQLSVL.

The chain is built from TRBV7-2 and TRBJ1-2; TRBD1 is a possible D gene (5 bases). V lost 1 base and J 4 bases, leaving 13 bases between the germline ends. Germline V gene lookup returns CDR1 SGHTA and CDR2 FQGNSA. This CDR3 region has 15 residues. The DNA of the CDR3 is TGTGCCAGCAGCTTAGTTTCCGGGACGGTCTATGGCTACACCTTC. Residues: CASSLVSGTVYGYTF.

This clone was seen just once. V usage is TRBV5-1 and J usage is TRBJ1-1; D ambiguous. The germline CDR1 and CDR2 sequences are SGHRS and YFSETQ. The length of the CDR3 is 13 residues. V lost 0 bases and J 2 bases, leaving 5 bases between the germline ends. In DNA, the CDR3 is TGCGCCAGCAGCTTGGTTCCTAACACTGAAGCTTTCTTT. As protein: CASSLVPNTEAFF.

J is TRBJ1-5 and V is TRBV2; tentatively, D is TRBD1 (6 bases). Deletions cut 7 bases from V and 3 bases from J, with 13 bases between. The CDR3 sequence is 14 residues long. CDR1 and CDR2 from the germline V gene are SNHLY and FYNNEI. In nucleotides, the CDR3 is TGTGCCAGCAAAAGGACAGTAAACAATCAGCCCCAGCATTTT. Its translation is CASKRTVNNQPQHF. Based on the CDR3 plus reference TRBV2 and TRBJ1-5, the full variable domain is EPEVTQTPSHQVTQMGQEVILRCVPISNHLYFYWYRQILGQKVEFLVSFYNNEISEKSEIFDDQFSVERPDGSNFTLKIRSTKLEDSAMYFCASKRTVNNQPQHFGDGTRLSIL.

The chain is built from TRBV28 and TRBJ1-2, with 8 nucleotides matching TRBD1. V shed 6 bases and J 4 bases; nucleotides not matched to a gene: 10. Germline assignment: CDR1 MDHEN and CDR2 SYDVKM. The CDR3 contains 15 residues. CDR3 protein: CASRGYDRGGYGYTF. The CDR3, as DNA: TGTGCCAGCAGGGGATACGACAGGGGAGGCTATGGCTACACCTTC.

The chain is built from TRBV19 and TRBJ2-2, with D possibly being TRBD1 or TRBD2 (6 bases each). Germline loops: CDR1 LNHDA, CDR2 SQIVND (reference sequence). V lost 7 bases, J lost 2 bases, and 17 bases lay in between. The CDR3 has 16 amino acids. Here the CDR3 reads CASKEGVGYNTGELFF. The CDR3 DNA is TGTGCCAGTAAGGAGGGGGTGGGCTATAACACCGGGGAGCTGTTTTTT.

V is TRBV28 and J is TRBJ1-5, with 10 nucleotides matching TRBD1. J was trimmed by 2 bases and V by 4 bases; bases with no gene match: 2. From germline, CDR1 is MDHEN and CDR2 SYDVKM. This CDR3 is 15 amino acids long. CDR3: CASSSGTGGNQPQHF. The CDR3, as DNA: TGTGCCAGCAGTTCCGGGACAGGGGGCAATCAGCCCCAGCATTTT.

V and J are TRBV5-1 and TRBJ2-3; 9 bases line up with TRBD2. Unmatched junction bases numbered 11, after V lost 3 bases and J lost 0 bases. Germline V gene data show CDR1 as SGHRS and CDR2 as YFSETQ. This CDR3 comprises 18 residues. CDR3 DNA sequence: TGCGCCAGCAGCTCCCGGCCGCCTAGCGGGGTTAGCACAGATACGCAGTATTTT. Its translation: CASSSRPPSGVSTDTQYF.

The rearrangement links TRBV19 to TRBJ2-3, with unresolved D. From germline, CDR1 is LNHDA and CDR2 SQIVND (reference sequence). V was pared by 3 bases and J by 2 bases, with 9 bases between. This CDR3 spans 14 amino acids. CDR3 sequence (DNA): TGTGCCAGTAGTATGCAGCTCTTCACAGATACGCAGTATTTT. Protein product: CASSMQLFTDTQYF. Full variable domain (missing parts from reference TRBV19 and TRBJ2-3): DGGITQSPKYLFRKEGQNVTLSCEQNLNHDAMYWYRQDPGQGLRLIYYSQIVNDFQKGDIAEGYSVSREKKESFPLTVTSAQKNPTAFYLCASSMQLFTDTQYFGPGTRLTVL.

This chain connects TRBV7-9 to TRBJ2-7, with 9 bases matching TRBD2. Trimming at V came to 5 bases and at J to 2 bases, leaving 4 bases not matched to a gene. CDR3 length: 14 amino acids. The germline V gene encodes CDR1 SEHNR and CDR2 FQNEAQ (reference sequence). The CDR3 DNA reads as TGTGCCAGCAGCCCCGCGGGGGGGGCCTACGAGCAGTACTTC. Protein sequence: CASSPAGGAYEQYF.

This clone came up once. The J gene is TRBJ1-1, the V gene TRBV5-4, with unresolved D. V lost 4 bases and J 3 bases, leaving 10 bases between the germline ends. Germline V gene sequence: CDR1 SGHNT, CDR2 YYREEE (reference sequence). The CDR3 has 13 amino acids. The CDR3 here is CASSLRQHTEAFF. The CDR3 DNA reads as TGTGCCAGCAGCCTTCGGCAGCACACTGAAGCTTTCTTT. Looking up the rest from reference TRBV5-4 and TRBJ1-1 gives the full variable domain: ETGVTQSPTHLIKTRGQQVTLRCSSQSGHNTVSWYQQALGQGPQFIFQYYREEENGRGNFPPRFSGLQFPNYSSELNVNALELDDSALYLCASSLRQHTEAFFGQGTRLTVV.

The chain links TRBV5-1 to TRBJ2-1; TRBD2 matches at 13 bases. The CDR3 runs to 14 residues. J lost 3 bases, V lost 7 bases, and 1 base had no gene match. The germline V gene encodes CDR1 SGHRS and CDR2 YFSETQ. CDR3 sequence reads: CASRTSGSYNEQFF. The CDR3 bases are TGCGCCAGCCGGACTAGCGGGAGCTACAATGAGCAGTTCTTC.

The genes are TRBV5-1 and TRBJ1-6; maybe TRBD1 (6 bases). V was clipped by 5 bases and J by 6 bases, with 12 bases between them. Germline assignment: CDR1 SGHRS and CDR2 YFSETQ. The CDR3 loop spans 14 amino acids. The CDR3 here is CASSPFRGNSPLHF. The CDR3 region has the DNA TGCGCCAGCAGTCCGTTCAGGGGTAATTCACCCCTCCACTTT.

This clone was recorded only once. This chain links TRBV6-1 with TRBJ2-4, with TRBD1 matching over 7 bases. With V trimmed by 2 bases and J by 3 bases, 4 bases remained unmatched. Germline-derived CDR1 and CDR2 are MNHNS and SASEGT. The CDR3 sequence is 15 residues long. The CDR3 nucleotides are TGTGCCAGCAGTGAAAATACAGGGGACAAAAACATTCAGTACTTC. Translation gives CASSENTGDKNIQYF.

The V call is TRBV11-2, the J call TRBJ2-5, with D hard to call. The assigned J gene may be wrong: the sequence end matches TRBJ2-7 better. CDR3 length: 14 residues. CDR1 is SGHAT, CDR2 FQNNGV, per germline. CDR3 coding DNA: TGTGCCAGCAGCTTAGGCGCAGGAAGCTACGAGCAGTACTTC. As protein: CASSLGAGSYEQYF.

The V call is TRBV7-6, the J call TRBJ1-4; D not resolved. There are 14 residues in the CDR3. V shed 2 bases and J shed 7 bases, with 11 bases lying between them. CDR1 and CDR2 (germline): SGHVS, FNYEAQ. The CDR3 DNA is TGTGCCAGCAGCTTAACGGGCAAGGGTGAAAAACTGTTTTTT. Protein sequence: CASSLTGKGEKLFF.

The chain couples TRBV5-1 to TRBJ2-7; 10 nucleotides match TRBD2. The CDR3 contains 15 residues. Germline CDR1 and CDR2: SGHRS and YFSETQ. Trimming cost V 4 bases and J 3 bases; bases outside gene matches: 7. The CDR3 DNA sequence: TGCGCCAGCAGCCCCCTAGCGGGAGAGTTCTACGAGCAGTACTTC. It encodes CASSPLAGEFYEQYF. Filled out from reference TRBV5-1 and TRBJ2-7, the complete variable domain reads KAGVTQTPRYLIKTRGQQVTLSCSPISGHRSVSWYQQTPGQGLQFLFEYFSETQRNKGNFPGRFSGRQFSNSRSEMNVSTLELGDSALYLCASSPLAGEFYEQYFGPGTRLTVT.

This chain links TRBV5-1 with TRBJ2-7, with D possibly matching TRBD2 (5 bases). In germline, CDR1 is SGHRS, CDR2 YFSETQ. This CDR3 has 16 residues. V was shortened by 0 bases and J by 2 bases, with 15 bases between the two germline ends. CDR3 nucleotides: TGCGCCAGCAGCTTGGGGGAGATCCGAACTCCCTACGAGCAGTACTTC. It yields the protein CASSLGEIRTPYEQYF.

The J gene is TRBJ2-1, the V gene TRBV6-4; D gene uncertain. Between the trimmed V and J ends, which lost 0 bases and 6 bases, there was a span of 12 bases. Germline CDR1 and CDR2: MRHNA and SNTAGT. The CDR3 sequence is 15 residues long. The CDR3 is CASSDSGRSANEQFF. In DNA form, the CDR3 reads TGTGCCAGCAGTGACTCGGGTAGAAGCGCCAATGAGCAGTTCTTC.

This chain connects TRBV10-3 to TRBJ2-5; 10 bases map to TRBD2. The germline V gene has CDR1 ENHRY and CDR2 SYGVKD. The CDR3 is 15 amino acids. V dropped 7 bases and J dropped 2; count of bases not matched to a gene: 7. The CDR3 DNA sequence: TGTGCCATCAAGAATAGCGGGGGGCTACAAGAGACCCAGTACTTC. The encoded protein is CAIKNSGGLQETQYF.

This clone was detected only once. This rearrangement joins TRBV2 to TRBJ1-1, with TRBD1 matching 12 bases. The CDR3 has 14 residues. Germline V CDR1 and CDR2: SNHLY, FYNNEI. The ends lost 5 bases at V and 8 bases at J; junction bases unmatched: 6. CDR3 sequence (DNA): TGTGCCAGCAGTATCCGGGACAGGGGGCGCGAAGCTTTCTTT. Its translation: CASSIRDRGREAFF. Drawing the rest from reference TRBV2 and TRBJ1-1, the complete variable domain is EPEVTQTPSHQVTQMGQEVILRCVPISNHLYFYWYRQILGQKVEFLVSFYNNEISEKSEIFDDQFSVERPDGSNFTLKIRSTKLEDSAMYFCASSIRDRGREAFFGQGTRLTVV.

This sequence joins TRBV2 and TRBJ1-4; D ambiguous. The germline V and J ends were trimmed by 8 bases and 8 bases, with 9 bases remaining between them. CDR1 and CDR2 (germline): SNHLY, FYNNEI. The CDR3 has 11 residues. CDR3 DNA sequence: TGTGCCAGCGGGGAGGCCGAAAAACTGTTTTTT. Residues: CASGEAEKLFF.

The chain links TRBV7-3 to TRBJ2-3; 14 bases line up with TRBD2. The V gene end was trimmed by 4 bases and the J gene end by 4 bases; junction bases not matched to a gene: 1. The CDR3 runs to 15 residues. CDR1 is SGHTA, CDR2 FQGTGA, per germline. This chain's CDR3 is CASSSGLAGADTQYF. The CDR3 region has the DNA TGTGCCAGCAGCTCGGGACTAGCGGGAGCAGATACGCAGTATTTT.

This chain joins TRBV28 and TRBJ2-3, with D possibly called TRBD1 or TRBD2 (7 bases each). V lost 5 bases and J 2 bases, leaving 14 bases between the germline ends. Germline V gene data show CDR1 as MDHEN and CDR2 as SYDVKM. CDR3 length: 15 residues. The CDR3 sequence is CASSPRGGYTDTQYF. In DNA form, the CDR3 reads TGTGCCAGCAGTCCCAGGGGGGGTTACACAGATACGCAGTATTTT.

This clone appeared a single time. The gene calls are TRBV6-1 and TRBJ2-5; D is perhaps TRBD1 or TRBD2 (5 bases each). Near its end, the DNA agrees better with TRBJ2-7, so the J call may be wrong. CDR1 is MNHNS and CDR2 is SASEGT in the germline V gene. The CDR3 sequence is 14 residues long. CDR3: CASSDMRGSYEQYF. The CDR3 bases are TGTGCCAGCAGTGATATGAGGGGCTCCTACGAGCAGTACTTC.

The genes are TRBV18 and TRBJ1-1; no definite D call. Looked up from germline, CDR1 is KGHSH and CDR2 is LQKENI. Trimming pared 3 bases from V and 1 base from J, leaving 6 bases between. The CDR3 length is 13 residues. In nucleotides, the CDR3 is TGTGCCAGCTCACCGGCCGGGAACACTGAAGCTTTCTTT. Translated, it gives CASSPAGNTEAFF.

This chain joins TRBV19 and TRBJ1-2; D may be TRBD1 (5 bases). From germline, CDR1 is LNHDA and CDR2 SQIVND (reference sequence). CDR3 length: 16 residues. V lost 4 bases, J lost 0 bases, and 15 bases lay in between. The CDR3 coding sequence is TGTGCCAGTAGTAGGGGGTCCATAACGTCTAACTATGGCTACACCTTC. Amino acids: CASSRGSITSNYGYTF.

The chain couples TRBV4-1 to TRBJ1-1; possibly TRBD1 for D (5 bases). The CDR3 sequence is 13 residues long. Trimming removed 3 bases from V and 7 bases from J, with 12 bases in between. The germline gives CDR1 MGHRA, CDR2 YSYEKL. The CDR3, as DNA: TGCGCCAGCAGCCAGGGACGAGGTAGTGAAGCTTTCTTT. This encodes CASSQGRGSEAFF.

This rearrangement joins TRBV27 to TRBJ2-3, with 7 positions matching TRBD1. Trimming took 2 bases from V and 2 from J; bases not matched to a gene: 19. Per germline, CDR1 MNHEY and CDR2 SMNVEV (reference sequence). The CDR3 is made up of 20 amino acids. The CDR3 DNA is TGTGCCAGCAGTTTAGTTTTCCTGAAGACAGGGAGTCAGGACACAGATACGCAGTATTTT. Translated, it gives CASSLVFLKTGSQDTDTQYF.